One and the same sample provided the 16 T cell receptor beta chains below, sequenced in a study of monozygotic twins with inflammatory bowel disease. TCRdb reprocessed the 5' RACE reads and stores each CDR3 protein as one record, lacking DNA. This repertoire includes some 440,000 distinct CDR3 sequences. The sequenced sample was blood. The origin of the receptors is a human donor with ulcerative colitis or Crohn's disease, or a healthy co-twin of an affected twin (not recorded which).

J is TRBJ2-2 and V is TRBV6-2 or TRBV6-3; checking the TCRdb D call of TRBD1 is not possible without DNA. The CDR3 runs 16 residues. Germline-derived CDR1 and CDR2 are MNHEY and SVGEGT. This chain's CDR3 is CASGPGVPMNTGELFF.

The chain combines TRBV5-1 with TRBJ2-3; TCRdb indicates TRBD2, and absent DNA this call remains unverified. This CDR3 contains 15 residues. Germline V gene lookup returns CDR1 SGHRS and CDR2 YFSETQ. CDR3 loop: CASSYSGGAQDTQYF. The full variable domain, in which reference TRBV5-1 and TRBJ2-3 provide the parts outside the CDR3, is KAGVTQTPRYLIKTRGQQVTLSCSPISGHRSVSWYQQTPGQGLQFLFEYFSETQRNKGNFPGRFSGRQFSNSRSEMNVSTLELGDSALYLCASSYSGGAQDTQYFGPGTRLTVL.

The chain uses TRBV18 and TRBJ1-2. From germline, CDR1 is KGHSH and CDR2 LQKENI. The CDR3 extends over 16 amino acids. This CDR3 is CASSPPGGGQVSGYTF.

The rearrangement links TRBV18 to TRBJ2-7; TCRdb selects TRBD1, and the lack of DNA leaves this call unchecked. This CDR3 is built from 11 residues. CDR1 is KGHSH, CDR2 LQKENI, per germline. The CDR3 reads CASSREAGQYF.

V and J are TRBV12-3 or TRBV12-4 and TRBJ2-2; there is no DNA to check the TCRdb D call of TRBD2. The CDR3 is made up of 16 amino acids. CDR3 residues: CASSQRSSGGTGELFF.

The V gene is TRBV4-3, the J gene TRBJ1-4. Germline V lookup: CDR1 LGHNA, CDR2 YSLEER. The CDR3 covers 16 residues. Here the CDR3 reads CASSQDVLPTNEKLFF.

The chain joins TRBV12-3 or TRBV12-4 to TRBJ2-3; TCRdb outputs TRBD1, but without DNA this stays unchecked. The CDR3 consists of 14 residues. CDR3 protein: CASSRDRTTDTQYF.

The chain uses TRBV20-1 and TRBJ1-2; TCRdb's D call, TRBD1, is unchecked because there is no DNA. CDR1 is DFQATT and CDR2 is SNEGSKA in the germline V gene (reference sequence). The CDR3 totals 11 residues. The CDR3 region is CGVGGIYGYTF.

V is TRBV6-1 and J is TRBJ1-2; the D call from TCRdb, TRBD1, cannot be confirmed without DNA. Germline assignment: CDR1 MNHNS and CDR2 SASEGT. This CDR3 has 15 residues. The chain's CDR3 is CASRNTLGRAGGYTF.

The chain combines TRBV5-1 with TRBJ2-1; without DNA, the TCRdb call of TRBD1 cannot be checked. This CDR3 region has 13 residues. From germline, CDR1 is SGHRS and CDR2 YFSETQ. The CDR3 is CASTQGALNEQFF.

This rearrangement joins TRBV30 to TRBJ2-6; the D call from TCRdb, TRBD1, cannot be confirmed without DNA. Germline V gene data show CDR1 as GTSNPN and CDR2 as SVGIG (reference sequence). The CDR3 spans 16 residues. Here the CDR3 reads CAWSATRQAGANVLTF.

The J gene is TRBJ2-7, the V gene TRBV7-9; TCRdb picks TRBD2, but there is no DNA to check that call. CDR3 length: 14 amino acids. The germline V gene has CDR1 SEHNR and CDR2 FQNEAQ (reference sequence). The CDR3 spells CASSLRGSLYEQYF.

The V call is TRBV20-1, the J call TRBJ1-5. CDR3 length equals 14 residues. Looked up from germline, CDR1 is DFQATT and CDR2 is SNEGSKA (reference sequence). This CDR3 reads CSASLNSMNQPQHF.

The genes are TRBV3-1 and TRBJ1-1. The CDR3 sequence is 16 residues long. The germline gives CDR1 LGHDT, CDR2 YNNKEL (reference sequence). CDR3 amino acids: CASSRGSQTMNTEAFF.

The J gene is TRBJ2-1, the V gene TRBV6-1. This CDR3 is built from 13 residues. Germline CDR1 MNHNS, CDR2 SASEGT. The CDR3 is CASSPRWGNEQFF.

The chain uses TRBV9 and TRBJ2-7; TCRdb gives TRBD2 as the D gene, but with no DNA this cannot be confirmed. In germline, CDR1 is SGDLS, CDR2 YYNGEE. The CDR3 runs 14 residues. CDR3: CASSVGTSVYEQYF.